This TCR beta chain was sequenced during a study of identical twins' blood T cells. Overall study: Around 50 million reads came from around twelve libraries, six alpha, six beta. Study results and caveats: Shared CDR3 clonotype counts tracked mainly the product of cloneset sizes.

Note on this clonotype: Its antigen is undetermined. One junction end disagrees with the germline gene, perhaps due to a read error.

TCR cDNA libraries came from RNA via a modified published protocol. Original processing notes: Each library had roughly 2.2 to 3.6 million CDR3 reads and about 90,000 to nearly 500,000 clonotypes. TCRdb re-analysed the 5' RACE reads in MiXCR, keeping a single row per CDR3 protein. These V and J calls originate from TCRdb's pipeline instead of the authors' own analysis. The sample records 300,000 to 450,000 distinct CDR3 sequences, about 28% being singletons. CDR1 and CDR2 from the germline V gene are KGHSH and LQKENI. The length of the CDR3 is 16 residues. The source material was PBMCs. The V call is TRBV18, the J call TRBJ2-1, with 9 positions matching TRBD2. The source is a woman between 18 and 55 years old in good health. The CDR3 DNA sequence: TGTGCCAGCTCGTCCGGACTAGCGAAGCCCTACAATGGGCAGTTCTTC. Protein sequence: CASSSGLAKPYNGQFF.